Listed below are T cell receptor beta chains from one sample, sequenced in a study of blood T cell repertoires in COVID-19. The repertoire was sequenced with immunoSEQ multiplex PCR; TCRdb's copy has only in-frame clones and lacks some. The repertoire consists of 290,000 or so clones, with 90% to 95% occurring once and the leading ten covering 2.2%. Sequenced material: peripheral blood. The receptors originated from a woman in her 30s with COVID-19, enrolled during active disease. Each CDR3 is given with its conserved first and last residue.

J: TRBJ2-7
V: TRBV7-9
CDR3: CASSFMAGASSYEQYF

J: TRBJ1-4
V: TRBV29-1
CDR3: CSDPAGGQHNEKLFF

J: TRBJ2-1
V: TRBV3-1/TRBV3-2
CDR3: CASSQDSGVMGRSEQFF

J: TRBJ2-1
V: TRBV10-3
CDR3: CAISESAAQFF

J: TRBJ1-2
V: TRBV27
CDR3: CASSQPGRGYTF

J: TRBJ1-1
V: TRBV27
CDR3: CASSLLGTGRKAFF

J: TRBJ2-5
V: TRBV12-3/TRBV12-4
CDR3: CASSLWGVETQYF

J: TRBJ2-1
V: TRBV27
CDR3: CASSRLGASYNEQFF

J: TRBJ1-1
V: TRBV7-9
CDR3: CASLPRTGTNTEAFF

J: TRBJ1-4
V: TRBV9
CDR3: CASSGGTGGNEKLFF

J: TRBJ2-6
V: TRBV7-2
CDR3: CASSLAPDSGANVLTF

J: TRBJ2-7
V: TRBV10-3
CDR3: CAISDGSSGNYEQYF

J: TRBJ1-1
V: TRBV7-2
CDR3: CASSLPGRRTEAFF